This T cell receptor beta chain was captured in a study of T cells in Graves' hyperthyroidism and ophthalmopathy. The CDR3 spans 15 residues. As for this clonotype: At one of its ends the junction is not consistent with the germline gene, which may arise from a read error.

The source material, RNA transcripts, was used to amplify TCR beta CDR3 regions. During a first-round RT-PCR of the TCR CDR3, the HTBI primer set was used. TCRdb recomputed calls from the multiplex PCR reads with MiXCR, one row per CDR3 protein. The profile covers approximately 250,000 distinct CDR3 sequences, with about 24% appearing a single time and 35% taken by the ten largest. J is TRBJ2-5 and V is TRBV12-3 or TRBV12-4; a possible D gene is TRBD1 (6 bases). The sequence derives from a middle-aged woman with Graves' ophthalmopathy. The sequencing input was blood. CDR3 coding DNA: TGTGCCAGCAGTTTTTGGGGCCAGGGGCAAGAGACCCATTACTTC. It codes for CASSFWGQGQETHYF.